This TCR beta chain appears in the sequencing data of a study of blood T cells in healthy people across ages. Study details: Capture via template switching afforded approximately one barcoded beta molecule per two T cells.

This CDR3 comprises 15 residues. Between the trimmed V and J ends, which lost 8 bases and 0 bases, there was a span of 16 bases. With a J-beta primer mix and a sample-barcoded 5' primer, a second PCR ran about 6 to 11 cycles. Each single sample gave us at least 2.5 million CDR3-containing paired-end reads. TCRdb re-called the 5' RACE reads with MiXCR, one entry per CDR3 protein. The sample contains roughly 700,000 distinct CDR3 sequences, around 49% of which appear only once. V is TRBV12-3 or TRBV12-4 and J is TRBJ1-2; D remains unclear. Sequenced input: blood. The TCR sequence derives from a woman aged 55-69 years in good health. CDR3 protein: CASGHDSRTNYGYTF. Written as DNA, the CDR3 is TGTGCCAGCGGTCACGACTCAAGAACTAACTATGGCTACACCTTC.